Only a few counts were recorded for the clone carrying this T cell receptor (beta chain). The sample originates from a study of Graves' ophthalmopathy and Graves' hyperthyroidism. Ophthalmopathic donors had moderate-to-severe activity, CAS ≥3 and NOSPECS ≥4, with disease that had lasted under 3 months. Isolation of PBMCs was performed using 10 ml of fresh peripheral blood. Amplification of TCR beta CDR3 regions used RNA transcripts. Second-round multiplex PCR came after a first-round RT-PCR that employed HTBI primers. Via MiXCR, TCRdb re-called the multiplex PCR reads, giving one row per CDR3 protein. The data hold roughly 160,000 distinct CDR3 sequences, with 30% to 45% observed a single time. CDR1 is SGHDT and CDR2 is YYEEEE in the germline V gene. V dropped 3 bases and J dropped 1 base, with 14 bases sitting between them. This CDR3 has 15 amino acids.

The chain recombines TRBV5-6 with TRBJ2-7; D gene ambiguous. Sequencing input: peripheral blood. This TCR came from a woman aged 40 to 50 with Graves' ophthalmopathy. CDR3: CASSWLGTTSYEQYF. The CDR3 DNA is TGTGCCAGCAGCTGGTTGGGCACGACGTCCTACGAGCAGTACTTC.